This paragraph covers one T cell receptor (beta chain) sequence. The data belong to a study of blood T cell repertoires in COVID-19. Study in general: The origin of the acute and convalescent COVID-19 samples was the United States, Italy and Spain.

This table comes from immunoSEQ multiplex PCR, and its TCRdb copy is limited to in-frame clones, with some not included. The table lists some 230,000 clones, 82% of them singletons. Per the germline V gene, CDR1 is SGHAT and CDR2 is FQNNGV. The CDR3 runs 11 residues. V was trimmed by 6 bases and J by 11 bases, leaving 12 bases between them. Sequencing was done on a sample of PBMCs or T cells enriched from blood (not recorded which). This sequence originates from a man between 40 and 49 years old who had recovered from COVID-19. The chain combines TRBV11-2 with TRBJ2-3; D gene ambiguous. CDR3 sequence (DNA): TGTGCCAGCAGGAGGATGGTTCAGCAGTATTTT. Its translation is CASRRMVQQYF.